The clone carrying this T cell receptor beta chain was counted between two and nine times. Germline and genes: mouse. Coverage ceases 4 residues before the CDR3 finishes, and the germline J gene fills in the end. Other nucleotide sequences in the sample specify the same CDR3. Germline V gene sequence: CDR1 NNHNN, CDR2 SYGAGS (reference sequence). This CDR3 region has 12 residues. V was pared by 3 bases and J by 3 bases, with 5 bases between. RNA, once extracted, was reverse transcribed into cDNA for use as the sequencing template. Sequencing was performed with immunoSEQ multiplex PCR; in TCRdb, only in-frame clones are kept and a portion is missing. The sample includes 290,000 or so clones, none of them occurring once. The data were obtained in a study of CD8+ T cells in alopecia areata. At the level of the study: Female C3H/HeJ mice aged 7-10 weeks received skin from spontaneously alopecic C3H/HeJ graft donors aged about 6-12 months.

The sorting of pooled cutaneous lymph node cells relied on CD4, CD8alpha, NKG2D, NKG2ACE and other markers. Sequencing was done on a sample of CD4+ T cells sorted from a lymph node. This clonotype was obtained from a C3H/HeJ mouse with alopecia areata. This line is of MHC haplotype H2-k. The rearrangement links TRBV13-2 to TRBJ2-5; a possible D gene is TRBD1 (5 bases). CDR3 sequence reads: CASGGQQDTQYF. The sequenced part of the CDR3 DNA is TGTGCCAGCGGTGGACAGCAAGAC.